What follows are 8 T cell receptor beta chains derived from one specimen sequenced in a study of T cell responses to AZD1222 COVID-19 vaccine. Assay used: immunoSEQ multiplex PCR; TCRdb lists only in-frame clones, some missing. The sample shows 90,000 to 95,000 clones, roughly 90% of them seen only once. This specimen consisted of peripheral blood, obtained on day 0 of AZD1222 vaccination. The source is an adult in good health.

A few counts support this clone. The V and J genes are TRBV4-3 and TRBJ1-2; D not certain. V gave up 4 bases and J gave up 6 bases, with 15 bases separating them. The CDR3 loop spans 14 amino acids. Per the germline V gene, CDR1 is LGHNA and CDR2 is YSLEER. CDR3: CASSRVVRVNGYTF. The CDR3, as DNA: TGCGCCAGCAGCCGCGTTGTTCGGGTCAATGGCTACACCTTC.

CDR3 loop: CASSHTQRTDTQYF. The CDR3 DNA reads as TGTGCCAGCAGCCATACCCAAAGGACAGATACGCAGTATTTT. This rearrangement joins TRBV14 to TRBJ2-3, with D unresolved. Germline V gene lookup returns CDR1 SGHDN and CDR2 FVKESK. There are 14 residues in the CDR3. With 3 bases removed from V and 3 bases from J, the gap between germline ends came to 10 bases.

The CDR3 reads CASSLGGDTEAFF. DNA for the CDR3: TGTGCCAGCAGCTTGGGGGGAGACACTGAAGCTTTCTTT. This rearrangement joins TRBV11-3 to TRBJ1-1; D might be TRBD1 (5 bases). The CDR3 is 13 residues long. The V and J ends lost 3 bases and 3 bases respectively, with 8 bases between them. Germline assignment: CDR1 SGHNT and CDR2 YENEEA.

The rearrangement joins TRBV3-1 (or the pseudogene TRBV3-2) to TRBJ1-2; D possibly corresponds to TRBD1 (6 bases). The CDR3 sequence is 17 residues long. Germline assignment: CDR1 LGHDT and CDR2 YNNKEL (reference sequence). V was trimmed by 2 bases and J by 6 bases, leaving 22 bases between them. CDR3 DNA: TGTGCCAGCAGCCAACGCCACGGACAGAGGCAGGAGGATGGCTACACCTTC. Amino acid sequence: CASSQRHGQRQEDGYTF.

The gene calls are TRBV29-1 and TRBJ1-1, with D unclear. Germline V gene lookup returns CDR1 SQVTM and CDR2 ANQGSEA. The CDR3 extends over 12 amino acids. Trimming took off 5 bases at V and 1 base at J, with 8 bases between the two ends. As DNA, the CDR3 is TGCAGCGTTCTACCGGGGAACACTGAAGCTTTCTTT. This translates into CSVLPGNTEAFF.

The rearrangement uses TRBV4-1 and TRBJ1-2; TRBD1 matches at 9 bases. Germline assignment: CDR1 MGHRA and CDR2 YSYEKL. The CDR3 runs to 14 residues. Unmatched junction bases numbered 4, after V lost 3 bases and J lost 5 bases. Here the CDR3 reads CASSQPQGAYGYTF. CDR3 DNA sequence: TGCGCCAGCAGCCAGCCACAGGGGGCTTATGGCTACACCTTC.

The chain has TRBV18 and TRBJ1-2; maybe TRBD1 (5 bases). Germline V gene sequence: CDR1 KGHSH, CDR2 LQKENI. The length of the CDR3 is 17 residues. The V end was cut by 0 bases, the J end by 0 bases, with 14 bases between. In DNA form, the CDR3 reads TGTGCCAGCTCACCACCGGCCGGGAGAGGGGCTAACTATGGCTACACCTTC. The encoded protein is CASSPPAGRGANYGYTF.

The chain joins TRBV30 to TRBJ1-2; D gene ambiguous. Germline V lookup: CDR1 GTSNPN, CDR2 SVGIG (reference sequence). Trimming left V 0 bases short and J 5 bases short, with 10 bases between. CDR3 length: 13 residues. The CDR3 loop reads CAWSVLSAYGYTF. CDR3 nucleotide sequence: TGTGCCTGGAGTGTACTGTCTGCGTATGGCTACACCTTC.